One and the same sample provided the 13 T cell receptor beta chains below, sequenced in a study of blood T cell repertoires in COVID-19. The protocol was immunoSEQ multiplex PCR, while the TCRdb copy is restricted to in-frame clones and leaves out a portion. Among roughly 110,000 clones listed, 84% were seen once. The specimen was peripheral blood. The receptors were gathered from a human donor in a cohort sampled during active COVID-19.

CDR3 DNA sequence: TGTGCCAGCAGCCACTTCAGGGGAGAAAAACTGTTTTTT. This gives the protein CASSHFRGEKLFF. The rearrangement links TRBV3-1 (or the pseudogene TRBV3-2) to TRBJ1-4, with a weak D call TRBD1 (6 bases). Germline CDR1 and CDR2: LGHDT and YNNKEL (reference sequence). The V gene lost 3 bases and the J gene lost 8 bases, with 10 bases spanning the gap. CDR3 length: 13 residues.

V and J are TRBV6-2 or TRBV6-3 and TRBJ1-1; D call uncertain. V was clipped by 2 bases and J by 1 base, with 5 bases between them. Germline V gives CDR1 MNHEY, CDR2 SVGEGT. The CDR3 totals 13 residues. CDR3 sequence: CASSYARNTEAFF. The CDR3 coding sequence is TGTGCCAGCAGTTACGCGAGGAACACTGAAGCTTTCTTT.

The chain carries TRBV28 and TRBJ1-6; 9 bases are a match to TRBD1. With V trimmed by 6 bases and J by 9 bases, 9 bases remained unmatched. Looked up from germline, CDR1 is MDHEN and CDR2 is SYDVKM. This CDR3 spans 15 amino acids. The CDR3 nucleotides read TGTGCCAGCAGCTTACGGGACAGGGCGTTTTCACCCCTCCACTTT. Its protein is CASSLRDRAFSPLHF.

V is TRBV21-1 and J is TRBJ2-2; TRBD2 is taken as the D call from the table, unchecked against the DNA. TRBV21-1 corresponds to a pseudogene. This CDR3 is built from 19 residues. CDR3 nucleotide sequence: TGTGCCAGCAGAGGACAGGGAAGGATGGCGGGAGGGTGCACCGGGGAGCTGTTTTTT. This translates into CASRGQGRMAGGCTGELFF.

The chain is built from TRBV5-6 and TRBJ1-4; 10 nucleotides align to TRBD1. The CDR3 is 16 residues long. Germline trimming cut 4 bases from V and 3 bases from J; bases unmatched to any gene: 6. The germline V gene encodes CDR1 SGHDT and CDR2 YYEEEE. The CDR3: CASSPGTGDANEKLFF. The CDR3 coding sequence is TGTGCCAGCAGCCCAGGGACAGGGGATGCTAATGAAAAACTGTTTTTT.

The chain is built from TRBV6-6 and TRBJ2-5; 8 bases map to TRBD2. Trimming took 2 bases from V and 5 from J; bases not matched to a gene: 1. This CDR3 region has 13 residues. The germline V gene has CDR1 MNHNY and CDR2 SVGAGI (reference sequence). The DNA of the CDR3 is TGTGCCAGCAGTTACCGGGGGGGGGAGACCCAGTACTTC. It yields the protein CASSYRGGETQYF.

The rearrangement links TRBV6-5 to TRBJ2-7, with TRBD1 identical over 8 bases. V dropped 10 bases and J dropped 5; count of bases not matched to a gene: 7. The CDR3 runs 12 residues. Germline-derived CDR1 and CDR2 are MNHEY and SVGAGI. CDR3 protein: CATLTGVHEQYF. The CDR3 nucleotides are TGTGCCACCCTGACAGGGGTCCACGAGCAGTACTTC.

This chain connects TRBV5-5 to TRBJ2-3; D may be TRBD1 (5 bases). This CDR3 has 15 amino acids. The germline V and J ends were trimmed by 0 bases and 6 bases, with 14 bases remaining between them. Germline assignment: CDR1 SGHKS and CDR2 YYEKEE (reference sequence). The CDR3 region is CASSLEGVSSDTQYF. CDR3 DNA: TGTGCCAGCAGCTTGGAAGGGGTCTCGAGCGATACGCAGTATTTT.

The chain combines TRBV27 with TRBJ1-3; possible D gene TRBD1, 6 bases. The CDR3 sequence is 15 residues long. CDR1 and CDR2 (germline): MNHEY, SMNVEV (reference sequence). Trimming removed 5 bases at V and 0 bases at J, with 11 bases between. CDR3 sequence (DNA): TGTGCCAGCAGTACACAGGGTATCTCTGGAAACACCATATATTTT. Translating it yields CASSTQGISGNTIYF.

The gene calls are TRBV5-4 and TRBJ2-1; unclear D gene. Looked up from germline, CDR1 is SGHNT and CDR2 is YYREEE (reference sequence). Trimming left V 4 bases short and J 2 bases short, with 13 bases between. This CDR3 is built from 15 residues. In DNA, the CDR3 is TGTGCCAGCAGCCACGGTCTCTCGCCCTACAATGAGCAGTTCTTC. Translated, it gives CASSHGLSPYNEQFF.

This chain connects TRBV3-1 (or the pseudogene TRBV3-2) to TRBJ2-5; 15 bases map to TRBD2. V lost 4 bases and J lost 4; bases outside the gene matches: 4. The CDR3 runs to 16 residues. Germline CDR1 is LGHDT and CDR2 is YNNKEL (reference sequence). This CDR3 reads CASSRRTSGRGETQYF. CDR3 coding DNA: TGTGCCAGCAGCCGAAGGACTAGCGGGAGGGGAGAGACCCAGTACTTC.

This chain joins TRBV5-4 and TRBJ2-1; D is unresolved. CDR3 size: 14 residues. With 0 bases removed from V and 7 bases from J, the gap between germline ends came to 11 bases. CDR1 SGHNT and CDR2 YYREEE come from the germline V gene (reference sequence). CDR3 sequence reads: CASSLDLTGNEQFF. The DNA of the CDR3 is TGTGCCAGCAGCTTGGACCTCACTGGTAATGAGCAGTTCTTC. The variable domain in full, completed from reference TRBV5-4 and TRBJ2-1, reads ETGVTQSPTHLIKTRGQQVTLRCSSQSGHNTVSWYQQALGQGPQFIFQYYREEENGRGNFPPRFSGLQFPNYSSELNVNALELDDSALYLCASSLDLTGNEQFFGPGTRLTVL.

This clone was counted a single time. The rearrangement uses TRBV3-1 (or the pseudogene TRBV3-2) and TRBJ2-3, with D possibly matching TRBD2 (5 bases). This CDR3 is 12 amino acids long. The V gene lost 3 bases and the J gene lost 6 bases, with 7 bases spanning the gap. Germline lookup yields CDR1 LGHDT and CDR2 YNNKEL (reference sequence). CDR3 region: CASSHGGDTQYF. The CDR3 DNA reads as TGTGCCAGCAGCCACGGCGGGGATACGCAGTATTTT.